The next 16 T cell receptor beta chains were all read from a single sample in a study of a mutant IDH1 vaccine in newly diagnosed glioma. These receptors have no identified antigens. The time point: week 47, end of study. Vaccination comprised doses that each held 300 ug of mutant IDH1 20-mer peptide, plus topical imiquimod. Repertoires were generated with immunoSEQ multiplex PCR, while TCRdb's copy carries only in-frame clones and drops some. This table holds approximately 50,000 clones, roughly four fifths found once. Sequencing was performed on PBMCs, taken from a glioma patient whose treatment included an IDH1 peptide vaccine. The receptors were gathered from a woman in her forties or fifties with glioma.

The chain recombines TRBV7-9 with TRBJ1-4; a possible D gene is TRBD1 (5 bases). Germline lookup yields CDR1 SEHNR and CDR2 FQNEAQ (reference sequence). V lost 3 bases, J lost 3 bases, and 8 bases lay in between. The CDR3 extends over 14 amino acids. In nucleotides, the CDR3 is TGTGCCAGCAGCTTCGGGGGAGCTAATGAAAAACTGTTTTTT. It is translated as CASSFGGANEKLFF.

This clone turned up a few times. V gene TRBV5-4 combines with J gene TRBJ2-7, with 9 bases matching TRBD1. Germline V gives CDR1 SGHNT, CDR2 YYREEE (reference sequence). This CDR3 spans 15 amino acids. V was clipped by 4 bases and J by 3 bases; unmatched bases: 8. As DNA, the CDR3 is TGTGCCAGCAGCGGGGACAGGGCGCGGGGCTACGAGCAGTACTTC. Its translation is CASSGDRARGYEQYF.

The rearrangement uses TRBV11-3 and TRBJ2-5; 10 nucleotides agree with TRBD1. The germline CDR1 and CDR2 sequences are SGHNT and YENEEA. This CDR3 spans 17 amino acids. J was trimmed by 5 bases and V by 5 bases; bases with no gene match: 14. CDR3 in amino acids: CASSTRTGGTGMETQYF. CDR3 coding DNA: TGTGCCAGCAGCACAAGGACAGGGGGAACGGGAATGGAGACCCAGTACTTC.

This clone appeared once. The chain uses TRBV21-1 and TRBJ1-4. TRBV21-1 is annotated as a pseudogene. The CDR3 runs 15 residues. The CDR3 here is CASSKRRTGNEKLFF. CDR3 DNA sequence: TGTGCCAGCAGCAAAAGGCGGACGGGGAATGAAAAACTGTTTTTT.

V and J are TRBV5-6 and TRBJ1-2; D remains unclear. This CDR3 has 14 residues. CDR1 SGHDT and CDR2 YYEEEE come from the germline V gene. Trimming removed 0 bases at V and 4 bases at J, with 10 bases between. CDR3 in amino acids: CASSLGGSPYGYTF. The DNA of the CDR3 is TGTGCCAGCAGCTTGGGAGGCAGCCCCTATGGCTACACCTTC.

The CDR3 spells CASSRTAGANVLTF. In DNA form, the CDR3 reads TGTGCCAGCAGCAGAACGGCGGGGGCCAACGTCCTGACTTTC. The J gene is TRBJ2-6, the V gene TRBV7-2; no definite D call. The CDR3 contains 14 residues. V was cut by 5 bases and J by 4 bases, with 9 bases left in between. The germline V gene encodes CDR1 SGHTA and CDR2 FQGNSA.

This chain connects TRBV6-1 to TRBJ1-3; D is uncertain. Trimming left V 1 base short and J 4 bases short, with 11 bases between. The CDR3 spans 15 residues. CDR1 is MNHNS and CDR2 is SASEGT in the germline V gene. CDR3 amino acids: CASSEVRYSGNTIYF. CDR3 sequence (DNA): TGTGCCAGCAGTGAAGTACGGTACTCGGGAAACACCATATATTTT.

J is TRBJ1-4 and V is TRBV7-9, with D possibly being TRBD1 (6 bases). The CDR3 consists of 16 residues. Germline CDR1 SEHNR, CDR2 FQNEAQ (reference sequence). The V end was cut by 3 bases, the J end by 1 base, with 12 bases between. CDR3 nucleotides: TGTGCCAGCAGCTTCGGGGGGGCGGAAACTAATGAAAAACTGTTTTTT. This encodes CASSFGGAETNEKLFF.

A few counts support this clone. The CDR3, as DNA: TGCGCCAGCAGCTTGACAACTCTTAATGAAAAACTGTTTTTT. As protein: CASSLTTLNEKLFF. This rearrangement joins TRBV5-1 to TRBJ1-4, with unresolved D. The CDR3 totals 14 residues. V lost 1 base and J lost 4, with 8 bases in between. Germline CDR1 reads SGHRS; CDR2 reads YFSETQ.

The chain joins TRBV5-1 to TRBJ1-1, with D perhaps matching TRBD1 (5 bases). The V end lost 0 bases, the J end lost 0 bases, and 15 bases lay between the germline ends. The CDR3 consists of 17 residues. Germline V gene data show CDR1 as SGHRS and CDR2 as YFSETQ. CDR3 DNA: TGCGCCAGCAGCTTGGGACAGCTACAAGTAATGAACACTGAAGCTTTCTTT. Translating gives CASSLGQLQVMNTEAFF.

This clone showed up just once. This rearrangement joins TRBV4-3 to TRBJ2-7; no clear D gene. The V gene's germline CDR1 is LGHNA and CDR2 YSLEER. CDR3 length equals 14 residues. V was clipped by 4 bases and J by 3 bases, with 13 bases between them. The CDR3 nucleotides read TGCGCCAGCAGCCCCACTCTCCGGAGCTACGAGCAGTACTTC. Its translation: CASSPTLRSYEQYF.

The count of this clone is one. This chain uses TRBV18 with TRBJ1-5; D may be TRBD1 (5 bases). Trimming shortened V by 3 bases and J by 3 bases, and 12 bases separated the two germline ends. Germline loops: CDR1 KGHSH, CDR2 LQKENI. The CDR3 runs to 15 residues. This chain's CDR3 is CASSPPGGYNQPQHF. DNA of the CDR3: TGTGCCAGCTCACCCCCGGGGGGGTACAATCAGCCCCAGCATTTT.

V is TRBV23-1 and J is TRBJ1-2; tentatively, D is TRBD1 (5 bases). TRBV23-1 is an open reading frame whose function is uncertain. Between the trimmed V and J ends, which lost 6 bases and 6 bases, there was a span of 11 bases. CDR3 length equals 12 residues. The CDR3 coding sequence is TGCGCCAGCAGGAAGGGGTGCGATGGCTACACCTTC. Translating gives CASRKGCDGYTF.

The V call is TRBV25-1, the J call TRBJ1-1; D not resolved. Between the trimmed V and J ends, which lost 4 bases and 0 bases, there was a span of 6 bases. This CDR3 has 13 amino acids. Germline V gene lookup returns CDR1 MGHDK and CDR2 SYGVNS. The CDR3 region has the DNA TGTGCCAGCAGTGCCTATTTGAACACTGAAGCTTTCTTT. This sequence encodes CASSAYLNTEAFF.

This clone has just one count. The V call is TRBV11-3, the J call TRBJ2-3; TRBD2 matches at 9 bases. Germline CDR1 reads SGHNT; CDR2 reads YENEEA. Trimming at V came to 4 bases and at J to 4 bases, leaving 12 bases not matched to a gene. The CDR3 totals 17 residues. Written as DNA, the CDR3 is TGTGCCAGCAGCTCCCGCCGCATGGCGGGGGGGCCAGATACGCAGTATTTT. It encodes CASSSRRMAGGPDTQYF.

CDR3 residues: CASSATSGPYNEQFF. The CDR3, as DNA: TGTGCCAGCAGCGCGACTAGCGGACCCTACAATGAGCAGTTCTTC. The chain employs TRBV7-2 and TRBJ2-1, with TRBD2 identical over 9 bases. Looked up from germline, CDR1 is SGHTA and CDR2 is FQGNSA. The junction had 4 bases not matched to a gene; V was cut back by 5 bases and J by 2 bases. This CDR3 is 15 amino acids long.